This TCR beta chain came from a study of regulatory T cells in long-lasting Graves disease (dated by TCRdb to the early 2020s). Study-wide context: Patients with newly diagnosed Graves' disease had been on antithyroid drugs for under 3 months. This study used TCR sequencing and RNA sequencing of peripheral blood to compare persistent Graves' disease patients against newly diagnosed Graves' disease patients. The study was conducted in China and was registered as a clinical trial. A total of about 33 samples underwent TCR sequencing: some 13 from persistent and 20 from newly diagnosed Graves' disease patients.

This clonotype was detected ten times or more. Its antigen target is currently unknown. One base away there is no much larger clone; base qualities are not given. The CDR3 has 16 amino acids, counting the end cysteine and phenylalanine. The kept DNA is CDR3 alone, 48 bases in frame from the first base. CDR1 and CDR2 were assigned from the germline V gene as SGHRS and YFSETQ. Trimming removed 0 bases from V and 2 bases from J; the gene matches leave 4 bases unexplained. Receptor amplification or capture employed multiplex PCR. The sequencer listed for this sample is Illumina HiSeq 4000. CDR3 regions were amplified by Arm-PCR with iRepertoire HTBI primers to construct TCR beta libraries. Before sequencing, the PCR products went through gel purification. Turning to the authors' computational methods: Gene usage analysis of CDR3 amino acid clonotypes relied on the 62 TRBV and 15 or so TRBJ segments identified across samples. COPE and FqMerger were used to merge filtered high-quality paired reads into contigs. BLAST was used to align contigs to IMGT TRBV, TRBD and TRBJ reference genes, and CDR3 was defined according to IMGT. Highly expanded clones were defined as clonotypes with a frequency above 0.1%. Repertoire diversity was measured by Shannon entropy, and V-J evenness by the Gini coefficient. A clonotype found in more than one individual was treated as public. The public sequencing data were trimmed at Q25 with fastp and processed into clonotypes with MiXCR by TCRdb, which kept only in-frame beta chains. Here each entry gathers all rows of one CDR3 protein and keeps the most common genes and DNA. The V and J calls reflect TCRdb's pipeline rather than the authors' work. Here the sample has 250,000 to 300,000 distinct CDR3 sequences; 15% to 20% occur a single time. 14% of the sample lies in the top ten.

Broad study findings and their caveats: Preferential use of TRBV28, TRBJ1-2 and TRBJ2-5 was observed in persistent disease, whereas TRBV20-1 and TRBJ2-1 were favored in newly diagnosed disease. Peripheral blood alone was examined, since thyroid tissue, which constituted the primary lesion, could not be accessed. Sequencing and analysis were limited to the TCR beta chain. Patients with persistent disease shared more public clonotypes (around 2,700) than newly diagnosed patients did (about 1,000). Compared with newly diagnosed patients, patients with persistent Graves' disease had lower TCR Shannon entropy and fewer highly expanded clones, which suggests clonal expansion. The authors noted that the small sample size was a limitation that may lower accuracy.

This specimen's time point label, interpreted: newly diagnosed GD, antithyroid drugs for less than 3 months. For both TCR sequencing and RNA sequencing, RNA was extracted from PBMCs using TRIzol. The diagnosis of Graves' disease was made according to American Thyroid Association guidelines. Patients were recruited from an endocrinology department in Xi'an, China. Each patient gave about 8.1 milliliters of peripheral blood, collected in an EDTA anticoagulant tube. Ficoll Paque Plus density gradient separation was used to isolate PBMCs, and no further T cell sorting was performed. An Agilent 2100 Bioanalyzer and agarose gel were used to check RNA quality, and a NanoDrop 2000 was used to measure RNA concentration. The sample was also reused in another study, on T cells in Graves' hyperthyroidism and ophthalmopathy. The second study reports: Stable Graves' hyperthyroidism was defined as the absence of progression to ophthalmopathy over 18 months of follow-up. Hyperthyroidism patients were newly diagnosed, had a disease duration of under 2 months, and were aged 18 to 65 years. Patients with uncontrolled infections, other autoimmune diseases, pregnancy or lactation were excluded. Diagnoses relied on clinical symptoms, serum thyroxine and TRAb, thyroid ultrasound and orbital computed tomography. A first-round RT-PCR of the TCR CDR3 used the HTBI primer set with the Qiagen OneStep RT-PCR kit. Most expanded thyroid clonotypes (frequency above 0.001) were also detected in blood, suggesting blood repertoires may reflect thyroid immune responses. A model built on a 13 V-J signature distinguished ophthalmopathy from stable hyperthyroidism, reaching 85% to 90% sensitivity and around 82% specificity in cross-validation and 80%/75% in testing. In validation, the model predicted progression to ophthalmopathy a median of about 6.5 months before onset, with approximately 68% sensitivity and roughly 77% specificity. To identify distinguishing TCR V-J signatures, a discovery cohort of 100 or so patients was used, comprising 43 with Graves' ophthalmopathy and approximately 57 with stable Graves' hyperthyroidism. An independent validation cohort of around 19 hyperthyroidism patients and approximately 17 patients who later progressed to ophthalmopathy tested prospective prediction of ophthalmopathy. The 75 to 100 discovery patients were divided at random into training and test sets in a 7:3 ratio. Thyroid tissue and blood T-cell repertoires from about six Graves' hyperthyroidism patients were also compared in the study. After blood sampling, hyperthyroidism patients were treated with methimazole at a starting dose of 30 mg daily, and ophthalmopathy patients were treated with high-dose intravenous methylprednisolone. Libraries were constructed in a second round of multiplex PCR, after which size selection and purification were carried out. The libraries were sequenced on an Illumina HiSeq2000 using paired-end 100 bp reads. Raw data were processed with SOAPnuke, discarding reads with adapters, uncalled bases, mean Phred below 15, or no exact constant-primer or identifier match. COPE v1.2.5 was used to merge the high-quality paired reads, and each unique nucleotide sequence was defined as a clonotype. Clonotypes were aligned to IMGT TRBV, TRBD and TRBJ reference segments using MiTCR v1.1. The analysis was restricted to V-J combinations with a frequency above 0.0001, which together covered about 99% of the repertoires. A TCS score was defined as the ratio between F50 (clonal expansion) and ExV (chaos), using BLOSUM62-based TCRdist between CDR3 peptides within each V-J. Welch's t-statistics and random forest reduced 500 to 650 V-J features to 10 to 15, which were used in a naive Bayes classifier (R e1071). No statistical method was used to fix the sample size in advance, and group allocation was not hidden from the investigators. According to the paper, TCR Vbeta CDR3 sequencing was carried out on 135 peripheral blood samples, which came from under 50 ophthalmopathy, under 80 hyperthyroidism and about 17 progressor patients.

The clonotype originates from a woman between 25 and 40 years old with Graves disease. Donor details come from another sample of the same person, matched by shared clones. The sequenced sample was peripheral blood mononuclear cells (PBMCs), obtained at new diagnosis, from a patient treated with antithyroid drugs. The chain employs TRBV5-1 and TRBJ2-3, with 9 junctional bases fitting TRBD1. This receptor has the CDR3 CASSLGDRADTDTQYF. The nucleotide sequence is TGCGCCAGCAGCTTGGGGGACAGGGCCGACACAGATACGCAGTATTTT. With the portions outside the CDR3 filled from the reference TRBV5-1 and TRBJ2-3 genes, the complete variable region becomes KAGVTQTPRYLIKTRGQQVTLSCSPISGHRSVSWYQQTPGQGLQFLFEYFSETQRNKGNFPGRFSGRQFSNSRSEMNVSTLELGDSALYLCASSLGDRADTDTQYFGPGTRLTVL.